Following are 32 T cell receptor beta chains from one sample sequenced in a study of cytomegalovirus exposure and HLA in healthy donors. The PCR employed 60 Vbeta primers together with 13 Jbeta primers. Assay used: immunoSEQ multiplex PCR; TCRdb lists only in-frame clones, some missing. The table lists about 160,000 clones, 80% of them singletons, with about a tenth in the top ten. Sequences were obtained from PBMCs. These receptors all stem from a man aged 18 to 29 in good health and CMV-seropositive.

The chain has TRBV30 and TRBJ2-2; 12 bases align to TRBD1. V trimming: 8 bases; J trimming: 4 bases; junction bases outside the gene matches: 14. The germline CDR1 and CDR2 sequences are GTSNPN and SVGIG (reference sequence). This CDR3 has 17 amino acids. CDR3 amino acids: CAGGTGGAPVATGELFF. The DNA of the CDR3 is TGTGCCGGAGGGACAGGGGGCGCCCCGGTGGCCACCGGGGAGCTGTTTTTT.

V is TRBV7-9 and J is TRBJ2-5; D may be TRBD2 (6 bases). V lost 5 bases and J 4 bases, leaving 11 bases between the germline ends. Germline V gene data show CDR1 as SEHNR and CDR2 as FQNEAQ (reference sequence). The CDR3 extends over 13 amino acids. The CDR3: CASSRGGRETQYF. The CDR3 bases are TGTGCCAGCAGCCGTGGGGGGAGAGAGACCCAGTACTTC.

This clone was counted once. This chain connects TRBV15 to TRBJ2-1; tentatively, D is TRBD2 (5 bases). Germline V gene sequence: CDR1 LNHNV, CDR2 YYDKDF (reference sequence). Trimming took off 1 base at V and 5 bases at J, with 9 bases between the two ends. This CDR3 has 14 residues. As DNA, the CDR3 is TGTGCCACCAGCAGAGGGACTGCCAACAATGAGCAGTTCTTC. Its translation is CATSRGTANNEQFF.

V and J are TRBV2 and TRBJ1-2; maybe TRBD1 (5 bases). V was pared by 4 bases and J by 8 bases, with 14 bases between. This CDR3 comprises 13 residues. CDR1 and CDR2 from the germline V gene are SNHLY and FYNNEI. CDR3: CASSAEGWGGYTF. The CDR3 DNA reads TGTGCCAGCAGTGCGGAGGGGTGGGGGGGCTACACCTTC.

The chain joins TRBV4-1 to TRBJ2-7, with a weak D call TRBD2 (6 bases). V lost 4 bases and J 3 bases, leaving 25 bases between the germline ends. The CDR3 spans 18 residues. The germline V gene encodes CDR1 MGHRA and CDR2 YSYEKL. The CDR3 nucleotides are TGCGCCAGCAGCCGAGCGGTCTCTGTCGGGGACTTCCACTACGAGCAGTACTTC. It codes for CASSRAVSVGDFHYEQYF.

The gene calls are TRBV4-2 and TRBJ1-4; 9 nucleotides align to TRBD1. This CDR3 region has 16 residues. CDR1 is LGHNA, CDR2 YNFKEQ, per germline. Losses at the gene ends were 3 bases for V and 5 bases for J; bases not matched to a gene: 7. Here the CDR3 reads CASSQPGQGENEKLFF. The CDR3 nucleotides read TGTGCCAGCAGCCAGCCGGGACAGGGAGAAAATGAAAAACTGTTTTTT.

J is TRBJ1-2 and V is TRBV9; 8 bases fit TRBD1. The CDR3 sequence is 14 residues long. CDR1 SGDLS and CDR2 YYNGEE come from the germline V gene. V gave up 3 bases and J gave up 5 bases; unmatched junction bases: 6. This chain's CDR3 is CASSARTGTYGYTF. DNA of the CDR3: TGTGCCAGCAGCGCAAGGACAGGGACGTATGGCTACACCTTC.

J is TRBJ2-1 and V is TRBV29-1, with a weak D call TRBD2 (5 bases). The germline V and J ends were trimmed by 4 bases and 5 bases, with 15 bases remaining between them. CDR1 and CDR2 from the germline V gene are SQVTM and ANQGSEA. This CDR3 is 14 amino acids long. CDR3 sequence (DNA): TGCAGCGTTGTCCCACTCAGGCGGGACAATGAGCAGTTCTTC. Amino acids: CSVVPLRRDNEQFF.

This chain links TRBV29-1 with TRBJ2-1; unclear D gene. V lost 4 bases and J 4 bases, leaving 11 bases between the germline ends. The CDR3 has 13 residues. Germline loops: CDR1 SQVTM, CDR2 ANQGSEA. The CDR3 nucleotides read TGCAGCGTTGGGGCACAACAGTACAATGAGCAGTTCTTC. It encodes CSVGAQQYNEQFF.

The V call is TRBV7-8, the J call TRBJ1-2; 9 bases fit TRBD1. Germline CDR1 is SGHVS and CDR2 is FQNEAQ. Losses at the gene ends were 5 bases for V and 2 bases for J; bases not matched to a gene: 21. The CDR3 contains 20 residues. The CDR3 DNA reads as TGTGCCAGCAGCCTAGAAGTAGGACAGGGGTTTTTGCGAAGCAACTATGGCTACACCTTC. Its translation is CASSLEVGQGFLRSNYGYTF.

The V gene is TRBV2, the J gene TRBJ2-5, with 12 nucleotides matching TRBD1. Trimming at V came to 3 bases and at J to 14 bases, leaving 4 bases not matched to a gene. This CDR3 contains 12 residues. CDR1 SNHLY and CDR2 FYNNEI come from the germline V gene. In DNA, the CDR3 is TGTGCCAGCAGTGACCCCGGGACAGGGGGCTACTTC. Amino acid sequence: CASSDPGTGGYF.

This clone has more than one count but fewer than ten. This chain links TRBV2 with TRBJ1-2; 11 bases match TRBD1. CDR3 size: 15 residues. Germline V gives CDR1 SNHLY, CDR2 FYNNEI. V shed 5 bases and J 1 base; nucleotides not matched to a gene: 3. The CDR3 loop reads CASSLDRGLNYGYTF. CDR3 coding DNA: TGTGCCAGCAGTTTGGACAGGGGGCTTAACTATGGCTACACCTTC.

The J gene is TRBJ2-7, the V gene TRBV13, with 10 bases aligning to TRBD1. Trimming at V came to 5 bases and at J to 4 bases, leaving 8 bases not matched to a gene. The CDR3 consists of 15 residues. Germline V gene lookup returns CDR1 PRHDT and CDR2 FYEKMQ (reference sequence). The DNA for the CDR3 is TGTGCCAGCAGCGGCCGGGACAGGGGATCGTACGAGCAGTACTTC. This codes for CASSGRDRGSYEQYF.

The genes are TRBV6-5 and TRBJ2-1; 10 nucleotides line up with TRBD1. The CDR3 contains 14 residues. The V gene end was trimmed by 6 bases and the J gene end by 7 bases; junction bases not matched to a gene: 6. CDR1 and CDR2 (germline): MNHEY, SVGAGI. CDR3 amino acids: CASRRQGAINEQFF. The DNA of the CDR3 is TGTGCCAGCAGACGACAGGGGGCCATTAATGAGCAGTTCTTC.

The V call is TRBV27, the J call TRBJ2-3, with TRBD2 as a possible D gene (5 bases). Germline-derived CDR1 and CDR2 are MNHEY and SMNVEV (reference sequence). The CDR3 spans 15 residues. Trimming cost V 5 bases and J 5 bases, with 17 bases left between them. CDR3 amino acids: CASSADSFWEDTQYF. CDR3 coding DNA: TGTGCCAGCAGTGCGGACTCTTTCTGGGAAGATACGCAGTATTTT.

This rearrangement joins TRBV2 to TRBJ2-2; tentatively, D is TRBD2 (6 bases). CDR1 is SNHLY and CDR2 is FYNNEI in the germline V gene. The CDR3 runs to 15 residues. The ends were cut back, 2 bases at V and 1 base at J, with 8 bases in the middle. CDR3 region: CASSENSGNTGELFF. The DNA of the CDR3 is TGTGCCAGCAGTGAAAATAGCGGGAACACCGGGGAGCTGTTTTTT.

This clone turned up a few times. The rearrangement uses TRBV19 and TRBJ2-3, with 13 bases fitting TRBD2. Germline V CDR1 and CDR2: LNHDA, SQIVND (reference sequence). The CDR3 is 16 residues long. V shed 8 bases, J shed 2 bases, and the junction held 7 bases outside the gene matches. The CDR3 DNA sequence: TGTGCCAGTCGCGGACTAGCGGGAGAGATCACAGATACGCAGTATTTT. As protein: CASRGLAGEITDTQYF.

This clone was seen more than once but under ten times. The chain links TRBV11-2 to TRBJ2-1; 7 bases are shared with TRBD1. The length of the CDR3 is 15 residues. V lost 5 bases and J lost 3; bases outside the gene matches: 7. Germline V gene data show CDR1 as SGHAT and CDR2 as FQNNGV. CDR3 region: CASSITGENYNEQFF. CDR3 sequence (DNA): TGTGCCAGCAGCATAACAGGGGAGAACTACAATGAGCAGTTCTTC.

The V and J genes are TRBV11-2 and TRBJ2-1; D ambiguous. The CDR3 contains 15 residues. V gave up 4 bases and J gave up 6 bases, with 16 bases separating them. Germline V gene sequence: CDR1 SGHAT, CDR2 FQNNGV. CDR3 sequence: CASSSQPFTANEQFF. The CDR3 DNA follows: TGTGCCAGCAGCTCACAGCCTTTCACCGCCAATGAGCAGTTCTTC.

The gene calls are TRBV6-5 and TRBJ1-5; D is unclear. The CDR3 spans 16 residues. Trimming pared 4 bases from V and 0 bases from J, leaving 13 bases between. Germline loops: CDR1 MNHEY, CDR2 SVGAGI. The CDR3 loop is CASSSPTGNSNQPQHF. The CDR3 region has the DNA TGTGCCAGCAGTTCTCCGACGGGAAATAGCAATCAGCCCCAGCATTTT.

The DNA of the CDR3 is TGTGCCAGCAGCTGGGGGACAGGGGAGGTGGCTTTCTTT. Amino acid sequence: CASSWGTGEVAFF. The rearrangement joins TRBV6-1 to TRBJ1-1, with 10 nucleotides matching TRBD1. This CDR3 contains 13 residues. Unmatched junction bases numbered 9, after V lost 6 bases and J lost 11 bases. Germline CDR1 and CDR2: MNHNS and SASEGT.

For this clone: One end of the junction is discordant with germline, which a read error may explain. The V gene is TRBV7-6, the J gene TRBJ1-1; D remains ambiguous. Germline V CDR1 and CDR2: SGHVS, FNYEAQ. This CDR3 is built from 14 residues. The CDR3 loop is CTSSLRGGNTEAFF. The CDR3 DNA reads TGTACCAGCAGCTTACGGGGTGGGAACACTGAAGCTTTCTTT.

The V call is TRBV10-1, the J call TRBJ2-1; the match to TRBD2 covers 7 bases. The germline gives CDR1 WNHNN, CDR2 SYGVQD (reference sequence). The V segment lost 7 bases and the J segment 7 bases; nucleotides outside the gene matches: 10. CDR3 length: 14 residues. This CDR3 reads CASTRGSAGNEQFF. CDR3 in DNA: TGCGCCAGCACCCGGGGCTCAGCGGGGAATGAGCAGTTCTTC.

This chain connects TRBV6-4 to TRBJ2-3; 7 nucleotides match TRBD2. The germline V gene has CDR1 MRHNA and CDR2 SNTAGT. J gave up 1 base and V 11 bases, and 9 bases lay outside the gene matches. The CDR3 contains 14 residues. The DNA for the CDR3 is TGTGCCTCAAGCATAGGACTAGGCACAGATACGCAGTATTTT. The encoded protein is CASSIGLGTDTQYF.

The genes are TRBV5-4 and TRBJ2-1, with a possible D match to TRBD1 (6 bases). Germline loops: CDR1 SGHNT, CDR2 YYREEE (reference sequence). The CDR3 length is 14 residues. Trimming removed 1 base at V and 8 bases at J, with 13 bases between. The CDR3 sequence is CASSLRGKWDEQFF. The CDR3 region has the DNA TGTGCCAGCAGCTTGAGGGGGAAGTGGGATGAGCAGTTCTTC.

Regarding this clone: At one boundary the junction diverges from the germline segment, which might be a read error. The V and J genes are TRBV6-4 and TRBJ2-6; TRBD1 matches at 7 bases. Germline CDR1 reads MRHNA; CDR2 reads SNTAGT. This CDR3 has 16 amino acids. Here the CDR3 reads CASSDSGGSGANGLTF. DNA of the CDR3: TGTGCCAGCAGTGACTCAGGGGGCTCTGGGGCCAACGGCCTGACTTTC.

CDR3 in DNA: TGCGCCAGCAGCTCGGGGGATGCCTACAATGAGCAGTTCTTC. It translates to CASSSGDAYNEQFF. The V gene is TRBV5-1, the J gene TRBJ2-1; D is possibly TRBD2 (6 bases). Germline V gives CDR1 SGHRS, CDR2 YFSETQ. V was trimmed by 3 bases and J by 2 bases, leaving 9 bases between them. This CDR3 region has 14 residues.

The J gene is TRBJ2-7, the V gene TRBV7-8; D is perhaps TRBD2 (6 bases). This CDR3 region has 16 residues. Germline V lookup: CDR1 SGHVS, CDR2 FQNEAQ. V was clipped by 7 bases and J by 0 bases, with 19 bases between them. This chain's CDR3 is CASTPYQGGNSYEQYF. The CDR3 nucleotides read TGTGCCAGCACCCCCTACCAGGGCGGGAACTCCTACGAGCAGTACTTC. Together with reference TRBV7-8 and TRBJ2-7, the CDR3 gives the full variable domain: GAGVSQSPRYKVAKRGQDVALRCDPISGHVSLFWYQQALGQGPEFLTYFQNEAQLDKSGLPSDRFFAERPEGSVSTLKIQRTQQEDSAVYLCASTPYQGGNSYEQYFGPGTRLTVT.

The sample holds one count of this clone. V and J are TRBV10-2 and TRBJ1-2; unclear D gene. CDR1 WSHSY and CDR2 SAAADI come from the germline V gene. This CDR3 comprises 11 residues. V lost 2 bases and J lost 7, with 5 bases in between. The CDR3, as DNA: TGCGCCAGCAGTGAGGCCAGTGGCTACACCTTC. This codes for CASSEASGYTF.

About this clone: Additional DNA sequences in this sample encode the identical CDR3. The chain links TRBV19 to TRBJ1-5; 9 positions agree with TRBD1. The J segment lost 5 bases and the V segment lost 6 bases, leaving 2 bases of the junction unmatched. CDR3 length: 13 residues. CDR1 LNHDA and CDR2 SQIVND come from the germline V gene (reference sequence). CDR3 protein: CASSRDRDQPQHF. CDR3 coding DNA: TGTGCCAGTAGCCGGGACAGGGATCAGCCCCAGCATTTT.

The chain employs TRBV4-3 and TRBJ1-2; 9 bases match TRBD1. The CDR3 loop spans 15 amino acids. Germline-derived CDR1 and CDR2 are LGHNA and YSLEER. Unmatched junction bases numbered 4, after V lost 1 base and J lost 4 bases. CDR3 residues: CASSQGDRVVYGYTF. DNA for the CDR3: TGCGCCAGCAGCCAAGGGGACAGGGTAGTCTATGGCTACACCTTC.

This clone was detected only once. The V and J genes are TRBV5-4 and TRBJ2-4; possibly TRBD2 for D (6 bases). The CDR3 totals 14 residues. V was trimmed by 5 bases and J by 3 bases, leaving 12 bases between them. Germline assignment: CDR1 SGHNT and CDR2 YYREEE (reference sequence). The CDR3 DNA follows: TGTGCCAGCAGGGCCGGGGGAGGCAAAAACATTCAGTACTTC. It encodes CASRAGGGKNIQYF. Together with reference TRBV5-4 and TRBJ2-4, the CDR3 gives the full variable domain: ETGVTQSPTHLIKTRGQQVTLRCSSQSGHNTVSWYQQALGQGPQFIFQYYREEENGRGNFPPRFSGLQFPNYSSELNVNALELDDSALYLCASRAGGGKNIQYFGAGTRLSVL.